These 8 T cell receptor beta chains were sequenced from one sample in a study of blood T cell repertoires in COVID-19. Using immunoSEQ multiplex PCR, the repertoire was profiled, and TCRdb retains in-frame clones only, with some absent. The table records 220,000 or so clones, 82% of them present only once. Input material: peripheral blood. The receptors originated from a woman aged 80 or over with COVID-19, enrolled during active disease.

This clone was counted between two and nine times. The gene calls are TRBV5-1 and TRBJ1-4; 12 positions agree with TRBD1. Unmatched junction bases numbered 3, after V lost 3 bases and J lost 0 bases. The length of the CDR3 is 17 residues. The germline CDR1 and CDR2 sequences are SGHRS and YFSETQ. CDR3 loop: CASSSGTGGATNEKLFF. In nucleotides, the CDR3 is TGCGCCAGCAGCTCGGGGACAGGGGGCGCAACTAATGAAAAACTGTTTTTT.

The V gene is TRBV6-4, the J gene TRBJ1-2; 7 bases are a match to TRBD1. J was trimmed by 2 bases and V by 5 bases; bases with no gene match: 8. The CDR3 runs to 15 residues. Germline assignment: CDR1 MRHNA and CDR2 SNTAGT. The DNA of the CDR3 is TGTGCCAGCAGTACCAACCCGGGACAGAACTATGGCTACACCTTC. The encoded protein is CASSTNPGQNYGYTF.

The CDR3 loop reads CASSPRQGQSRYGYTF. The DNA for the CDR3 is TGTGCCAGCAGCCCTAGACAGGGGCAATCGCGGTATGGCTACACCTTC. V gene TRBV11-2 combines with J gene TRBJ1-2; TRBD1 aligns across 8 bases. Germline V gives CDR1 SGHAT, CDR2 FQNNGV. Trimming cost V 5 bases and J 5 bases; bases outside gene matches: 13. The CDR3 spans 16 residues.

This chain connects TRBV7-9 to TRBJ1-1; weak D call: TRBD1 (5 bases). CDR1 and CDR2 (germline): SEHNR, FQNEAQ (reference sequence). V lost 0 bases and J lost 3, with 11 bases in between. This CDR3 region has 15 residues. CDR3: CASSLAGVGDTEAFF. CDR3 bases: TGTGCCAGCAGCTTAGCAGGGGTTGGGGACACTGAAGCTTTCTTT.

V and J are TRBV5-1 and TRBJ1-2, with D possibly TRBD1 on 5 matching bases. Germline CDR1 and CDR2: SGHRS and YFSETQ. The CDR3 runs 14 residues. Trimming removed 3 bases at V and 2 bases at J, with 11 bases between. Here the CDR3 DNA reads TGCGCCAGCAGCTGGACGGGGGGGAACTATGGCTACACCTTC. Encoded protein: CASSWTGGNYGYTF.

The genes are TRBV3-1 (or the pseudogene TRBV3-2) and TRBJ1-2; D gene uncertain. CDR3 length: 15 amino acids. Germline V lookup: CDR1 LGHDT, CDR2 YNNKEL (reference sequence). Trimming took off 1 base at V and 2 bases at J, with 11 bases between the two ends. The CDR3 DNA is TGTGCCAGCAGCCAAGTGCTGAGATCAAACTATGGCTACACCTTC. This sequence encodes CASSQVLRSNYGYTF.

This clone turned up a few times. CDR3 bases: TGTGCCAGCAGTCTTGGATTGCACGAGGGTGAAGCTTTCTTT. Protein product: CASSLGLHEGEAFF. V and J are TRBV14 and TRBJ1-1; D call uncertain. CDR3 size: 14 residues. Germline assignment: CDR1 SGHDN and CDR2 FVKESK. V was cut by 6 bases and J by 7 bases, with 18 bases left in between.

This clone appeared a few times. The V gene is TRBV6-5, the J gene TRBJ1-1; no clear D gene. There are 13 residues in the CDR3. From germline, CDR1 is MNHEY and CDR2 SVGAGI. V was shortened by 5 bases and J by 4 bases, with 11 bases between the two germline ends. The CDR3 is CASSHKGATEAFF. CDR3 bases: TGTGCCAGCAGTCACAAGGGAGCCACTGAAGCTTTCTTT.